This T cell receptor (beta chain) was obtained from a study of T cells in narcolepsy. Of note for this clone: Its antigen is not identified. Other DNA sequences in the sample encode the same CDR3.

The method was immunoSEQ multiplex PCR; TCRdb's version includes in-frame clones alone and lacks a portion of them. The data hold fewer than 35,000 clones, with roughly four fifths observed a single time. Study-wide findings and caveats: Autoreactive HCRT-specific and TRIB2-specific clonotypes were marked in same-patient CSF-versus-blood CD4+ comparisons. Healthy controls reportedly lacked the autoreactive clonotypes serially found in patients' blood.

The CDR3 contains 12 residues. Trimming took 1 base from V and 7 from J, leaving 7 bases between them. The germline CDR1 and CDR2 sequences are SGHVS and FQNEAQ. The sequence was collected from a human donor with narcolepsy. Sequenced: CD45RA- memory CD4+ T cells from PBMCs. This chain uses TRBV7-8 with TRBJ1-2; D is ambiguous. In DNA, the CDR3 is TGTGCCAGCAGCTTAGTGAGAGGTGGCTACACCTTC. Protein sequence: CASSLVRGGYTF.